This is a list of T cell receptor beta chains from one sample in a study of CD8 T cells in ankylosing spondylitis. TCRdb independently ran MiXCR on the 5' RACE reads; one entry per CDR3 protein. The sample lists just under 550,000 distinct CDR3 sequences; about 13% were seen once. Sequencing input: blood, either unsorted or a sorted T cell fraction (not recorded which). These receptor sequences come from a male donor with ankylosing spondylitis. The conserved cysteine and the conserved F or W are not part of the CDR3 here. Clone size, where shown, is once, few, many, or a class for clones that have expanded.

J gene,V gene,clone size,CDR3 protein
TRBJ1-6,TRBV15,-,ATSRDPGFEGSPLH
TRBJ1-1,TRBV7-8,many,ASSLGQGGTHTEAF
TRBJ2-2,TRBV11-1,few,ASSFLAGGLTGELF
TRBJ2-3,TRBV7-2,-,ASTSMGQIGTDTQY
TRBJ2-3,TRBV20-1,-,STKLAGGPDTQY
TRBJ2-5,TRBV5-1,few,ASSLGDREETQY
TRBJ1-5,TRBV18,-,ASSPGENSNQPQH
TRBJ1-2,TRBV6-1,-,ASKGTSPADGYT
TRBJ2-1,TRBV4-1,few,ASSPDEPRNEQF
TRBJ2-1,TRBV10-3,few,AISEGNGAGAYNEQF
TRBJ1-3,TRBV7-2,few,ASSLGPSGGNTIY
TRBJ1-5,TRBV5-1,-,ASSSDGLNQPQH
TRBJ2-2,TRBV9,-,ASSVRGQGAPGELF
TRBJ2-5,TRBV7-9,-,ASNTLERRETQY
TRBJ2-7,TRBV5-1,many,ASSEVAGPSYEQY
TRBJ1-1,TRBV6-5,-,ASSYPLGQGVSAEAF
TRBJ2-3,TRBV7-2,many,ASRPLAESTDTQY
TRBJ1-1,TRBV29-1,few,SVEMAPGTEAF
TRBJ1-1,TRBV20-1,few,SARDRWAEAF
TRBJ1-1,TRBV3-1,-,ASSQDSAWTEAF
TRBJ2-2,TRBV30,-,AWSNKNPGQANTGELF
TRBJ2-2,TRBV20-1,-,SALILAGEGTGELF
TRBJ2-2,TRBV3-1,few,ASSLRISGELF
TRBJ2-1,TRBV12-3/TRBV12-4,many,ASTEVGTSGRTAQF
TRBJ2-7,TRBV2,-,ASSVVGSGYEQY